These 10 T cell receptor beta chains share one sample of origin, sequenced in a study of cytomegalovirus exposure and HLA in healthy donors. Primers for the PCR totalled 60 Vbeta and 13 Jbeta. The repertoire was sequenced with immunoSEQ multiplex PCR; TCRdb's copy has only in-frame clones and lacks some. The sample holds some 120,000 clones, under 70% seen once. The sequenced sample was PBMCs. These receptors all come from a man under 40 in good health and CMV-seropositive.

The J gene is TRBJ2-3, the V gene TRBV7-8; D is unresolved. The CDR3 contains 16 residues. V was trimmed by 4 bases and J by 0 bases, leaving 14 bases between them. Germline V gene data show CDR1 as SGHVS and CDR2 as FQNEAQ. CDR3 nucleotide sequence: TGTGCCAGCAGCTCCGATCGGTTCTCTAGCACAGATACGCAGTATTTT. Protein: CASSSDRFSSTDTQYF.

This clone appeared a single time. The chain couples TRBV7-3 to TRBJ2-1, with D possibly being TRBD1 (5 bases). Trimming took 5 bases from V and 3 from J, leaving 11 bases between them. Germline lookup yields CDR1 SGHTA and CDR2 FQGTGA. The length of the CDR3 is 14 residues. This chain's CDR3 is CASSHDSFYNEQFF. DNA of the CDR3: TGTGCCAGCAGCCATGACAGTTTCTACAATGAGCAGTTCTTC.

V is TRBV10-3 and J is TRBJ1-4, with D possibly being TRBD1 (6 bases). CDR3 length: 17 residues. Germline V gives CDR1 ENHRY, CDR2 SYGVKD. V dropped 4 bases and J dropped 0 bases, with 15 bases sitting between them. DNA for the CDR3: TGTGCCATCAGTGCCCAGAACCCAGGGGCAACTAATGAAAAACTGTTTTTT. Its translation: CAISAQNPGATNEKLFF.

The chain uses TRBV9 and TRBJ1-1, with TRBD1 identical over 11 bases. The CDR3 runs to 15 residues. Trimming at V came to 3 bases and at J to 6 bases, leaving 7 bases not matched to a gene. CDR1 and CDR2 from the germline V gene are SGDLS and YYNGEE. The CDR3 region has the DNA TGTGCCAGCAGCGCACGCCCGGGACAGGGGGCTGAAGCTTTCTTT. It translates to CASSARPGQGAEAFF.

Worth noting for this clone: A read error may produce the germline difference seen at one junction end. The chain employs TRBV19 and TRBJ1-2; 8 bases align to TRBD1. The CDR3 is 13 amino acids. Germline CDR1 and CDR2: LNHDA and SQIVND (reference sequence). CDR3 residues: CASTEDRDRPNKF. Written as DNA, the CDR3 is TGTGCCAGTACCGAAGACCGGGACAGGCCCAACAAATTC.

This rearrangement joins TRBV15 to TRBJ2-7; a possible D gene is TRBD1 (5 bases). V was clipped by 1 base and J by 4 bases, with 11 bases between them. Germline CDR1 reads LNHNV; CDR2 reads YYDKDF (reference sequence). This CDR3 comprises 14 residues. The CDR3 protein is CATSRGSQGYEQYV. CDR3 nucleotides: TGTGCCACCAGCAGAGGATCTCAGGGTTACGAGCAGTACGTC.

This clone was picked up one time. CDR3 residues: CASSSNRGRQWNEQFF. CDR3 DNA: TGTGCCAGCAGCTCGAACAGGGGAAGGCAATGGAATGAGCAGTTCTTC. The genes are TRBV11-2 and TRBJ2-1, with TRBD1 matching over 7 bases. There are 16 residues in the CDR3. Looked up from germline, CDR1 is SGHAT and CDR2 is FQNNGV. The ends lost 4 bases at V and 7 bases at J; junction bases unmatched: 13. Based on the CDR3 plus reference TRBV11-2 and TRBJ2-1, the full variable domain is EAGVAQSPRYKIIEKRQSVAFWCNPISGHATLYWYQQILGQGPKLLIQFQNNGVVDDSQLPKDRFSAERLKGVDSTLKIQPAKLEDSAVYLCASSSNRGRQWNEQFFGPGTRLTVL.

The chain couples TRBV28 to TRBJ1-1, with a weak D call TRBD1 (5 bases). CDR3 length equals 17 residues. V gave up 3 bases and J gave up 11 bases, with 28 bases separating them. Germline V CDR1 and CDR2: MDHEN, SYDVKM. The CDR3 coding sequence is TGTGCCAGCAGTTTCTTTCCGGACCCCTCTCTCTTGAAGGGGGCTTTCTTT. Its translation is CASSFFPDPSLLKGAFF. The entire variable domain, with the rest obtained from reference TRBV28 and TRBJ1-1, is as follows: DVKVTQSSRYLVKRTGEKVFLECVQDMDHENMFWYRQDPGLGLRLIYFSYDVKMKEKGDIPEGYSVSREKKERFSLILESASTNQTSMYLCASSFFPDPSLLKGAFFGQGTRLTVV.

Here the CDR3 DNA reads TGTGCCAGCAGTTTAACTTATCCGGGACAGGTTTCCTACGAGCAGTACGTC. As protein: CASSLTYPGQVSYEQYV. The chain has TRBV27 and TRBJ2-7; 8 bases line up with TRBD1. This CDR3 has 17 amino acids. The J segment lost 1 base and the V segment lost 2 bases, leaving 10 bases of the junction unmatched. The germline gives CDR1 MNHEY, CDR2 SMNVEV (reference sequence).

The V and J genes are TRBV19 and TRBJ1-1, with D possibly being TRBD1 (5 bases). Trimming shortened V by 5 bases and J by 0 bases, and 10 bases separated the two germline ends. Germline V gene sequence: CDR1 LNHDA, CDR2 SQIVND (reference sequence). CDR3 length: 14 residues. CDR3 region: CASSVTVLNTEAFF. CDR3 DNA sequence: TGTGCCAGTAGTGTGACAGTCCTGAACACTGAAGCTTTCTTT. Variable domain in full (rest from reference TRBV19 and TRBJ1-1): DGGITQSPKYLFRKEGQNVTLSCEQNLNHDAMYWYRQDPGQGLRLIYYSQIVNDFQKGDIAEGYSVSREKKESFPLTVTSAQKNPTAFYLCASSVTVLNTEAFFGQGTRLTVV.